These 7 T cell receptor beta chains originate from one sample sequenced in a study of post-analysis software for immune sequencing data. Findings and caveats of the study: A handful of TRBV segments (TRBV5-6, TRBV5-1 and TRBV20-1 among them) occurred more frequently in patients than in controls.

Which antigens these TCRs recognize remains unknown. The TCR beta cDNA libraries carried unique molecular identifiers. MiXCR, applied by TCRdb to the PCR reads, yields one record per CDR3 protein. The sample records 350,000 to 450,000 distinct CDR3 sequences, around 37% being singletons. Sequenced material: blood. The receptors come from a girl aged 10 to 17 with multiple sclerosis.

The V gene is TRBV6-2 or TRBV6-3, the J gene TRBJ2-5, with 7 bases aligning to TRBD2. The junction had 8 bases not matched to a gene; V was cut back by 6 bases and J by 1 base. Germline V CDR1 and CDR2: MNHEY, SVGEGT. The CDR3 is 15 residues long. DNA for the CDR3: TGTGCCAGCAGACTCTACCTAGCGGCCCAAGAGACCCAGTACTTC. Protein: CASRLYLAAQETQYF.

V is TRBV3-1 and J is TRBJ2-1; 9 positions agree with TRBD1. Germline values: CDR1 LGHDT, CDR2 YNNKEL (reference sequence). The trim removed 0 bases at V and 5 bases at J, leaving 8 bases unmatched. The CDR3 has 17 amino acids. In DNA, the CDR3 is TGTGCCAGCAGCCAAGATTTTGGGACAGGGACCAACAATGAGCAGTTCTTC. Translated: CASSQDFGTGTNNEQFF.

As for this clonotype: Without the conserved terminal phenylalanine or tryptophan, this CDR3 likely stems from a read error. V is TRBV12-3 or TRBV12-4 and J is TRBJ2-2; TRBD1 might be the D (5 bases). The CDR3 sequence is 14 residues long. Trimming cost V 3 bases and J 6 bases, with 11 bases left between them. CDR3 amino acids: CASSFPQASGELFL. CDR3 nucleotides: TGTGCCAGCAGTTTCCCACAGGCCTCCGGGGAGCTGTTTCTT.

The gene calls are TRBV6-6 and TRBJ1-6; 7 bases align to TRBD1. This CDR3 region has 16 residues. J was trimmed by 7 bases and V by 2 bases; bases with no gene match: 8. Germline V lookup: CDR1 MNHNY, CDR2 SVGAGI (reference sequence). The CDR3 region has the DNA TGTGCCAGCAGTTACGTAGGCACAGGGGCCAATTCACCCCTCCACTTT. This encodes CASSYVGTGANSPLHF.

This clonotype has just a few counts. The rearrangement joins TRBV5-1 to TRBJ1-5; a possible D gene is TRBD1 (6 bases). CDR3 length equals 15 residues. V shed 2 bases and J shed 6 bases, with 15 bases lying between them. From germline, CDR1 is SGHRS and CDR2 YFSETQ. CDR3: CASSFDGGLGQPQHF. The DNA for the CDR3 is TGCGCCAGCAGCTTCGACGGGGGCTTAGGTCAGCCCCAGCATTTT.

This clonotype was counted at least ten times. The DNA for the CDR3 is TGCAGCGCCCAAGGGTTCTCCTCCTACGAGCAGTACTTC. Translation: CSAQGFSSYEQYF. The V and J genes are TRBV29-1 and TRBJ2-7; D call uncertain. CDR3 length: 13 residues. V lost 7 bases and J 0 bases, leaving 13 bases between the germline ends. CDR1 SQVTM and CDR2 ANQGSEA come from the germline V gene.

J is TRBJ1-1 and V is TRBV3-1; TRBD1 might be the D (6 bases). The CDR3 is 18 amino acids. The germline V and J ends were trimmed by 0 bases and 3 bases, with 20 bases remaining between them. Germline CDR1 and CDR2: LGHDT and YNNKEL (reference sequence). The CDR3 DNA sequence: TGTGCCAGCAGCCAAGACTTTGGGGGGCGCGGGACGGACACTGAAGCTTTCTTT. Translating gives CASSQDFGGRGTDTEAFF.